This TCR beta chain was captured by sequencing in a study of cytomegalovirus exposure and HLA in healthy donors. General observations from the study: An analysis was carried out at a later point. It showed that HLA-associated TCR beta chains were more clonally expanded than equally common non-associated chains.

Donors were ostensibly healthy at sampling, although undocumented immune exposures were probable. Of note for this clone: Antigen specificity is unknown.

The study ran its PCR with 60 Vbeta and 13 Jbeta primers. Using immunoSEQ multiplex PCR, the repertoire was profiled, and TCRdb retains in-frame clones only, with some absent. The sample has 100,000 or so clones; 75% to 90% are singletons. V was clipped by 6 bases and J by 6 bases; unmatched bases: 11. Germline values: CDR1 LNHDA, CDR2 SQIVND (reference sequence). The CDR3 has 15 amino acids. The J gene is TRBJ1-2, the V gene TRBV19; 9 bases match TRBD1. The TCR comes from a young man in good health and CMV-seronegative. What was sequenced was PBMCs. CDR3 sequence: CASSETGTGRDGYTF. The CDR3 DNA is TGTGCCAGTAGCGAAACCGGGACAGGGAGGGATGGCTACACCTTC.